This TCR beta chain is from a study of shared clonotypes between healthy human individuals (dated by TCRdb to about 2020). Background for the entire study: The cohort included a few men and a couple of women between 18 and 49 years of age. For each donor, CD4 naive and CD4 memory were each run on three plates, CD8 naive on two plates, and CD8 memory on one plate. The study deeply sequenced blood TCR repertoires of several healthy adults to estimate repertoire size and the extent of clonotype sharing between individuals. To increase sequencing depth and limit assay-specific biases, TCR repertoire library preparation and sequencing were carried out by different laboratories using diverse techniques. Leukapheresis yielded between about 0.85 and 10 billion PBMCs per donor.

The donors were healthy, HIV-negative adults with no recently reported acute infections or vaccinations. Only Caucasian adults living in Nashville, Tennessee, USA were represented among the donors. Magnetic negative selection was used to enrich CD4+ T cells, after which naive cells were positively selected on CD45RA and the negative fraction became the memory subset. After blood collection by leukapheresis, PBMCs were isolated using Ficoll-Histopaque density gradient centrifugation and then cryopreserved in the vapor phase of liquid nitrogen. Analytical flow cytometry was used to check the purity and quantity of each magnetically sorted T cell population. Genomic DNA was isolated from every sorted fraction and measured by UV absorbance on a Nanodrop 2000c. A remark on this clone: No cognate antigen has been identified for it. Base-call qualities are not available, and no considerably larger clone is one nucleotide away.

General findings and caveats noted by the study authors: Clonotypes shared by all four sorted-subset donors showed higher generation probabilities than non-shared clonotypes. Sampling was limited to blood, and TCR repertoires in tissue likely differ from TCR repertoires in blood. When a handful of donors were compared, the shared fraction of clonotypes was about 5.2% for naive CD4, more than 3% for naive CD8, 2.3% for memory CD4, and about 0.36% for memory CD8. Incomplete sequencing was indicated by rarefaction of sorted-subset datasets, despite the large sequencing depth. Pairwise subsampling indicated that sequencing depth was expected to affect the degree of clonotype sharing among donors. Naive subsets generally had larger estimated clonotype richness than memory subsets. The small number of donors limited the genetic and exposure-history diversity represented.

After removal of 3 bases from V and 7 bases from J, the junction retains 15 bases not matched to a gene. Looking up the germline V gene yields CDR1 LGHNA and CDR2 YSLEER. Including the terminal cysteine and phenylalanine, the CDR3 comprises 17 residues. Kept here is only the CDR3 DNA, which spans 51 bases and is read in frame from base 1. Using the deep immunoSEQ assay, multiplex PCR amplified TCR CDR3 regions from genomic DNA. For each cell subset, the extracted genomic DNA was distributed evenly across all wells of several immunoSEQ 96-well plates, and each plate served as one replicate. For sorted subsets, each replicate PCR was loaded with 150 to 250 ng genomic DNA, equivalent to 30,000 or so T cell genomes. The purified libraries were quantified using a Qubit 3.0 fluorometer, sized with a Bioanalyzer 2100, and then quantified again using the KAPA Library Quantification kit. Every immunoSEQ 96-well plate was sequenced on a separate single-read 150-cycle Illumina NextSeq 550 flow cell. Per the authors' processing: Because the immunoSEQ output held only junctional sequences and lacked quality scores, the filtering could not match the filtering applied to full-length reads. To assign V/J genes and CDR3, sequences were annotated using PyIR, a Python wrapper for IgBLAST v1.9, with IMGT germline references. Reads were filtered out if the reads had weak V/J assignments (E-value above 1e-6), no CDR3, stop codons, out-of-frame junctions, or ambiguous translated residues. A V3J clonotype was defined by an identical inferred V gene, J gene, and CDR3 amino acid sequence. Percentage overlap between repertoires was calculated by dividing the number of shared unique clonotypes by the size of the smaller repertoire. Richness of each repertoire was evaluated using RTK rarefaction, the Chao1 estimator, and Recon v2.1 estimates of unobserved clonotypes. For all TCRbeta clonotypes obtained by the gDNA method from several donors, generation probabilities were computed with OLGA. TCRdb holds this immuneACCESS table with in-frame rearrangements only. Some clones are missing; in checked studies, unresolved V genes explain under half, and the rest has no known cause. V and J calls and clone size are given by that table; D and trimming were obtained from the DNA. This sample has more than 2,000,000 clones in its table, and roughly 92% of those were observed once. The ten largest clones represent around 0.14% of the sample.

Source material: naive CD4+ T cells sorted from blood. This specimen's cell subset or site label, per the study, means: CD45RA+ positively selected. The TCR comes from a man younger than 35 in good health. The chain is encoded by TRBV4-3 joined to TRBJ2-4, with 7 middle bases fitting TRBD1. The bases read TGCGCCAGCAGCCAGACCCCCACACAGGGGCCCTTTAACATTCAGTACTTC. It specifies CASSQTPTQGPFNIQYF.